Below, one TCR beta chain is given with its context. It has no known antigen specificity. The sample holds no much larger clone one base away, and base qualities are not on file. The library was built by means of 5' RACE. Sequenced using a NextSeq 500. The TCR library protocol attached a unique molecular identifier to each TCR cDNA molecule to allow correction of PCR and sequencing errors. The authors' analysis ran thus. TCR identification, UMI-based error correction and CDR3 extraction were all carried out with Decombinator tools. TCRs above a frequency of 2 per 1,000, corresponding to the top 1% of the tumor frequency distribution, were defined as expanded. Renyi diversity was computed with the R vegan package after each repertoire had been subsampled 100 times to 5,000 TCRs. CDR3 similarity networks were constructed using string-kernel similarity of amino acid triplets, with links drawn between CDR3s whose pairwise similarity was above 0.82. TCRdb itself trimmed the public reads at Q25 with fastp, ran MiXCR and retained productive beta chains. For every CDR3 protein sequence, its rows merge into one entry that carries the most common genes and DNA. The V and J calls and clone size come from TCRdb's table, not from the authors' own analysis. The sample table holds about 22,000 distinct CDR3 sequences, of which over 4.5% were seen once. Together, the top ten hold over 30% of the sample.

The time point tag for this specimen amounts to: sample taken at primary tumor resection. Donors were 72 patients with early-stage, untreated non-small cell lung cancer from the lung TRACERx cohort. For TCR sequencing, whole RNA was extracted from tumor and nontumor lung tissue, or from cryopreserved PBMC samples, and no cell sorting was done. Only patients with enough RNA available from two or more tumor regions were chosen for TCR sequencing. This sample was included in a study of spatial heterogeneity in lung cancer (dated 2019 in TCRdb). Regarding the complete study: More beta-chain than alpha-chain transcripts were consistently detected, likely reflecting higher beta-chain transcript abundance. In the raw uncorrected reads, each unique combination of TCR and UMI appeared on average more than ten times. The study quantitatively compared TCR alpha and beta repertoires across multiple tumor regions, matched nontumor lung and blood in non-small cell lung cancer. Nonsynonymous mutation counts, determined by whole-exome sequencing of tumor tissue, were related to TCR repertoire features. At surgery, both alpha and beta chains were TCR-sequenced in 200 to 250 tumor regions, fewer than 85 matched nontumor lung samples and some 56 PBMC samples.

The research as a whole found: Ubiquitous expanded tumor TCRs were found in blood more often at tumor resection than at routine follow-up. Additional single-cell paired TCR alpha and beta sequencing was considered necessary to confirm, at a functional level, the hypothesis that regional TCRs recognize regional mutations.

V lost 3 bases and J lost 9 bases; the stretch between them is 12 bases long. The germline V gene supplies CDR1 MDHEN and CDR2 SYDVKM. Including the terminal cysteine and phenylalanine, the CDR3 comprises 13 residues. CDR3 DNA only is kept here, 39 bases in frame from base 1. This sequence originates from a male donor with early-stage non-small cell lung cancer. The chain is assembled from TRBV28 and TRBJ2-1, and possibly TRBD1, on 6 matching bases. The specimen was PBMCs, collected at surgery. The CDR3 protein: CASSFLLGGEQFF. The DNA is as follows: TGTGCCAGCAGTTTCCTCTTAGGGGGTGAGCAGTTCTTC.